This T cell receptor beta chain emerged from a study of T cells in Graves' hyperthyroidism and ophthalmopathy. RNA transcripts yielded amplified TCR beta CDR3 regions. A first-round RT-PCR of the TCR CDR3 used the HTBI primer set. TCRdb re-called the multiplex PCR reads through MiXCR, storing one row per CDR3 protein. Among roughly 640,000 distinct CDR3 sequences, 16% were seen once, and the ten largest hold roughly 3.4%. V lost 1 base to trimming and J lost 6 bases, with 10 bases between them. There are 14 residues in the CDR3. From germline, CDR1 is SEHNR and CDR2 FQNEAQ (reference sequence). Source material: blood. The V call is TRBV7-9, the J call TRBJ1-5, with TRBD1 as a possible D gene (6 bases). The sequence derives from a woman in her 40s with Graves' ophthalmopathy. The CDR3 sequence: CASSLVQGRQPQHF. CDR3 nucleotide sequence: TGTGCCAGCAGCTTAGTACAGGGACGTCAGCCCCAGCATTTT.